This T cell receptor (beta chain) comes out of a study of blood T cell repertoires in COVID-19. Sequencing was performed with immunoSEQ multiplex PCR; in TCRdb, only in-frame clones are kept and a portion is missing. The sample consists of around 280,000 clones, roughly 89% of them appearing once. This CDR3 spans 14 amino acids. The germline V gene has CDR1 LNHDA and CDR2 SQIVND (reference sequence). V was trimmed by 2 bases and J by 2 bases, leaving 9 bases between them. Cohort allocation depended upon clinical history that participants reported. Either two negative PCRs, clearance, or symptom resolution qualified Cohort 3 donors as recovered.

This TCR was sampled from a woman in her thirties or forties who had recovered from COVID-19. Specimen: PBMCs or T cells enriched from blood (not recorded which). The V call is TRBV19, the J call TRBJ1-2, with D hard to call. In nucleotides, the CDR3 is TGTGCCAGTAGTATACTGCATAGCAACTATGGCTACACCTTC. Protein: CASSILHSNYGYTF.